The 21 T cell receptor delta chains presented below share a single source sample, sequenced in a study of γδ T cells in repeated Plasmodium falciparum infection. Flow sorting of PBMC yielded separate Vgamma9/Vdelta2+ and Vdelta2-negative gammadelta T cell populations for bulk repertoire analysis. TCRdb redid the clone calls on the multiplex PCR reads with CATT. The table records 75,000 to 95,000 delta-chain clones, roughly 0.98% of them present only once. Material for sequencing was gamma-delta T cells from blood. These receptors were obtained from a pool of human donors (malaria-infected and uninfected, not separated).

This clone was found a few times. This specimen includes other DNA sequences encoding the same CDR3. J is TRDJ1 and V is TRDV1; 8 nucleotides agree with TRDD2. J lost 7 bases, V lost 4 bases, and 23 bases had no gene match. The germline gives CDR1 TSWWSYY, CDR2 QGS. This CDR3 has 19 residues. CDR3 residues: CALGGPTHFLPRTGSKLIF. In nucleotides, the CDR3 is TGTGCTCTTGGGGGGCCCACCCACTTCCTACCTCGTACTGGTAGTAAACTCATCTTT.

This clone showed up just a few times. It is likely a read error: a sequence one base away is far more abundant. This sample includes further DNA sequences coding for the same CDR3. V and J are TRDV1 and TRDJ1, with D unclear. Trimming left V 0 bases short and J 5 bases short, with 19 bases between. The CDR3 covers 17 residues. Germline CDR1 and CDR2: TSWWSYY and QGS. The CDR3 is CALGELGPKGLGDKLIF. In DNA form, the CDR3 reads TGTGCTCTTGGGGAACTGGGTCCCAAGGGCTTAGGTGATAAACTCATCTTT.

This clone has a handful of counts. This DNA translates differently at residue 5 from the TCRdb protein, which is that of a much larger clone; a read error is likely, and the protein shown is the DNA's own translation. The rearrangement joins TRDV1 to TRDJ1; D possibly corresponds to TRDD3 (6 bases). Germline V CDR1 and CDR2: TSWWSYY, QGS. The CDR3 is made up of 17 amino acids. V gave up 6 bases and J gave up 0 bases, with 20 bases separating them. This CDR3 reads CALGGGNTLQYTDKLIF. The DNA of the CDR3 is TGTGCTCTTGGCGGGGGGAACACCCTTCAGTACACCGATAAACTCATCTTT.

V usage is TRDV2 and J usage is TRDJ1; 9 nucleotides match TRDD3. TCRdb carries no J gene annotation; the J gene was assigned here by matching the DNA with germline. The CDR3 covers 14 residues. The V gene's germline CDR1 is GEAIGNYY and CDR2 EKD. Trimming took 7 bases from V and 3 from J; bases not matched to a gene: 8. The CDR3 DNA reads TGTGCCTGGTTGTACTGGGGATACGCCGATAAACTCATCTTT. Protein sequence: CAWLYWGYADKLIF.

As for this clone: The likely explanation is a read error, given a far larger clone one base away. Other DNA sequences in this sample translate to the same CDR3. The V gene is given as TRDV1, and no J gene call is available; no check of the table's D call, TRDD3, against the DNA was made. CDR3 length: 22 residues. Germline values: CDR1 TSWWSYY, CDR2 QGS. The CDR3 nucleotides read TGTGCTCTTGGGGACCTTATCCTTCAACTTCTACTGGGGGATACGGGGACCGATAAACTCATCTTC. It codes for CALGDLILQLLLGDTGTDKLIF.

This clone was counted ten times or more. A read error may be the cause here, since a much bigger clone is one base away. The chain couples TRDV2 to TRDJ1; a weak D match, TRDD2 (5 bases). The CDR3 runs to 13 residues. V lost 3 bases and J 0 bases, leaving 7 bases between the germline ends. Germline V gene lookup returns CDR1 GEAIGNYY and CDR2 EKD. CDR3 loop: CACDAFDTDKLIF. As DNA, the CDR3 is TGTGCCTGTGACGCCTTCGACACCGATAAACTCATCTTT.

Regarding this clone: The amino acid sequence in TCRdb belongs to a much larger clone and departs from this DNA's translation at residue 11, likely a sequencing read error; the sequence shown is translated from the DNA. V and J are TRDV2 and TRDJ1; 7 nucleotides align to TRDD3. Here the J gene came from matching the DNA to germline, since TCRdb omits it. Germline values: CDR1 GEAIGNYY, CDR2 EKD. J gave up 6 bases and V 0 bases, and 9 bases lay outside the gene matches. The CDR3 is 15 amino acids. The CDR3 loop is CACDTVGDRSNKLIF. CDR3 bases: TGTGCCTGTGACACCGTTGGGGATAGAAGCAATAAACTCATCTTT.

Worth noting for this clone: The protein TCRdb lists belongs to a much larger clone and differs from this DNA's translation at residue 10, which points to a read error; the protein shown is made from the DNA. CDR3 loop: CACDSLLGDDTDKLIF. CDR3 nucleotides: TGTGCCTGTGACTCTTTACTGGGGGACGACACCGATAAACTCATCTTT. The genes are TRDV2 and TRDJ1; 9 positions match TRDD3. TCRdb supplies no J gene; here it was assigned by aligning the nucleotide sequence to germline. In germline, CDR1 is GEAIGNYY, CDR2 EKD. V lost 3 bases and J lost 0; bases outside the gene matches: 7. The length of the CDR3 is 16 residues.

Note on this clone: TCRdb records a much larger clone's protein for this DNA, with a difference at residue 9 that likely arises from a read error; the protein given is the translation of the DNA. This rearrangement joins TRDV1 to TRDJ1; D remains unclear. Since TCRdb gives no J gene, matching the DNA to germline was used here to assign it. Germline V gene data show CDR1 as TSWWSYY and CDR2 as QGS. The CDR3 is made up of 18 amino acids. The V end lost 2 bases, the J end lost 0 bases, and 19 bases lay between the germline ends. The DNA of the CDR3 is TGTGCTCTTGGGGAATGCTTCTGGAAGCGAAGCTACACCGATAAACTCATCTTT. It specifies CALGECFWKRSYTDKLIF.

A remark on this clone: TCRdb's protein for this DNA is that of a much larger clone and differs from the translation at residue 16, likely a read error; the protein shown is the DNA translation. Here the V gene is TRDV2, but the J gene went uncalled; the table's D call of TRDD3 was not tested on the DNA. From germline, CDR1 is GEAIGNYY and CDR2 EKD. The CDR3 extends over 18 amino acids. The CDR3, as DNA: TGTGCCTGTGACACCGTTGGGGATACCCTACGCGGGGCGATAAGGCCCATCTTT. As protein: CACDTVGDTLRGAIRPIF.

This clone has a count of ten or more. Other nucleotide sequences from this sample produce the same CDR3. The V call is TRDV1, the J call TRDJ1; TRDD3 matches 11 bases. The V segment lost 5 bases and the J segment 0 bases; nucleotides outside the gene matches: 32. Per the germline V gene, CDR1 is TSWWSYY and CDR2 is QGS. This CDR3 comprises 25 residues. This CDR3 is CALGILFIIPRLGDRRGEYTDKLIF. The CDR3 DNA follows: TGTGCTCTTGGGATCCTTTTTATAATTCCTCGACTGGGGGATAGAAGGGGAGAATACACCGATAAACTCATCTTT.

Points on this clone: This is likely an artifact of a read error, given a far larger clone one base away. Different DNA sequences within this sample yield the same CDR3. The CDR3 region has the DNA TGTGCCTGCGACACCGTCATCCGGGAACCAGGGGAGAGCTGGGCGACAGCACAACTCTTCTTT. Residues: CACDTVIREPGESWATAQLFF. The chain recombines TRDV2 with TRDJ2; a possible D gene is TRDD3 (5 bases). Matching the DNA to germline supplied the J gene, which TCRdb does not give. This CDR3 spans 21 amino acids. Germline-derived CDR1 and CDR2 are GEAIGNYY and EKD.

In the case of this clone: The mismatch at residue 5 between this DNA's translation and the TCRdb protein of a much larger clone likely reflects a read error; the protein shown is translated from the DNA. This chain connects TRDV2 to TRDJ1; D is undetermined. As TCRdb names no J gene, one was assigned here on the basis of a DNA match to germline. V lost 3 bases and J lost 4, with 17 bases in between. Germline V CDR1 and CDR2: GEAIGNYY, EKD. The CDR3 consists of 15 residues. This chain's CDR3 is CACDPRNYPGDKLIF. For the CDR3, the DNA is TGTGCCTGTGACCCCCGTAACTACCCTGGCGATAAACTCATCTTT.

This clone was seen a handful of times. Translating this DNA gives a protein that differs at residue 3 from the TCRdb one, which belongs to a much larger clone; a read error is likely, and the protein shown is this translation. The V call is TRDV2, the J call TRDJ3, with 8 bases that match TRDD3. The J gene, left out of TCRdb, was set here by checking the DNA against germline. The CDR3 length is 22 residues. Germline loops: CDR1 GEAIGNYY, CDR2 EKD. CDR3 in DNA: TGTGCCCGTGACCGTATTCCTGCAGATGGGGGATCTGGCTCCTGGGACACCCGACAGATGTTTTTC. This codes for CARDRIPADGGSGSWDTRQMFF.

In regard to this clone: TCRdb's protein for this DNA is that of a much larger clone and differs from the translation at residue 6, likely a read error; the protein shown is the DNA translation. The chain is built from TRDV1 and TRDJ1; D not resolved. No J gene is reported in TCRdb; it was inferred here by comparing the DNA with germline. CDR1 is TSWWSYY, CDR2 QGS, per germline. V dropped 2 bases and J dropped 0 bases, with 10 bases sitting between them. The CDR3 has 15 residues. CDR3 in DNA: TGTGCTCTTGGGGAAGTAGGCGTGTACACCGATAAACTCATCTTT. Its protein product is CALGEVGVYTDKLIF.

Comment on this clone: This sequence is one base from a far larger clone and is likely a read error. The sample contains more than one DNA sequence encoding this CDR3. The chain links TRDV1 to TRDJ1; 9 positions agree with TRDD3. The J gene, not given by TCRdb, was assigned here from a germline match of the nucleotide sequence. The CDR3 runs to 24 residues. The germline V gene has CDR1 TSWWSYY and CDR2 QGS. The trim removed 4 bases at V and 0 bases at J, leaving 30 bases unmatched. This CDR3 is CALGARNVIPEPGDTSGYTDKLIF. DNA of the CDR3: TGTGCTCTTGGGGCCCGAAACGTAATTCCCGAGCCGGGGGATACTAGTGGGTACACCGATAAACTCATCTTT.

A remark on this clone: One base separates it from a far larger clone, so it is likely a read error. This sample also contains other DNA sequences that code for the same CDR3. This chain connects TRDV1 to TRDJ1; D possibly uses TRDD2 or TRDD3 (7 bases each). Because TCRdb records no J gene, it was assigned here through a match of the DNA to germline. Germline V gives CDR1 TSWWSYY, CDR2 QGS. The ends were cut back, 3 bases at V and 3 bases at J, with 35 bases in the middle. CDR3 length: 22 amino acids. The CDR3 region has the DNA TGTGCTCTTGGGGAGCTAGCGTGTTCCTACTGGGGCACTATGAAAAGGGCCGATAAACTCATCTTT. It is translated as CALGELACSYWGTMKRADKLIF.

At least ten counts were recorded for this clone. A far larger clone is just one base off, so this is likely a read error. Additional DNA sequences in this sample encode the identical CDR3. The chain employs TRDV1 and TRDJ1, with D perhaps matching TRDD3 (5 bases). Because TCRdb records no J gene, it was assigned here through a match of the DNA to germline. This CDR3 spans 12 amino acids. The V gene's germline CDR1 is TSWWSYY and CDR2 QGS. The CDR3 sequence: CALGEPSDKLIF. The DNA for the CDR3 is TGCGCTCTTGGGGAACCCTCCGATAAACTCATCTTT.

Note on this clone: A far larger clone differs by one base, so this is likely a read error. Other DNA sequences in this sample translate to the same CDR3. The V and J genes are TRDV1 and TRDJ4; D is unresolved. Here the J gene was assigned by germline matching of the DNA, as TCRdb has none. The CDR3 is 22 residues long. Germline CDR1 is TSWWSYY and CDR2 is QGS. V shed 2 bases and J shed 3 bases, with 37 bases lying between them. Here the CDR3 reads CALGEAAPGVSTAKNPLGPLIF. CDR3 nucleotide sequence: TGTGCTCTTGGGGAAGCTGCCCCCGGGGTTTCCACGGCGAAAAACCCTCTAGGACCCCTGATCTTT.

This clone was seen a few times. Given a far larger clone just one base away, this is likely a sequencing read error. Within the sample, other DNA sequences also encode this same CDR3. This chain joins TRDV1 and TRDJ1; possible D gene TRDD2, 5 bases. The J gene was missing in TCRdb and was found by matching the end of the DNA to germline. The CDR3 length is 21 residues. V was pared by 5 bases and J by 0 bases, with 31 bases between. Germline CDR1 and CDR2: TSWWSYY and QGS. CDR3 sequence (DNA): TGTGCTCTTGGGCCCCCGCTCCTTCGCCTATCCCCGGTGGCCCACACCGATAAACTCATCTTT. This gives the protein CALGPPLLRLSPVAHTDKLIF.

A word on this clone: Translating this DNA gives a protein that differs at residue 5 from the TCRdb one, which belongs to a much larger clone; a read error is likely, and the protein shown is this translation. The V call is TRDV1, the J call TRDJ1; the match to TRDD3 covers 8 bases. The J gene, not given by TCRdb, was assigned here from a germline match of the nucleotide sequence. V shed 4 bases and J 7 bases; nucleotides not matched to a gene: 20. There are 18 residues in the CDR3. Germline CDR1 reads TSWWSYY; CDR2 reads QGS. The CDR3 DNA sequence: TGTGCTCTTGGGGGGTCACACCTCGTCCGGGGGATATCGGGTAAACTCATCTTT. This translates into CALGGSHLVRGISGKLIF.